Listed below are T cell receptor beta chains from one sample, sequenced in a study of T cell changes during pregnancy in multiple sclerosis. Sequencing was performed with immunoSEQ multiplex PCR; in TCRdb, only in-frame clones are kept and a portion is missing. The repertoire holds about 93,000 clones, with under 95% as singletons. The sequences come from peripheral blood, collected before pregnancy. These receptors were collected from a female donor with multiple sclerosis, enrolled in a pregnancy study. Both conserved end residues are part of each CDR3.

V gene: TRBV18
J gene: TRBJ2-5
CDR3 length: 13
CDR3 protein: CASSPRVPETQYF

V gene: TRBV5-4
J gene: TRBJ2-1
CDR3 length: 16
CDR3 protein: CASSLATSGTYNEQFF

V gene: TRBV2
J gene: TRBJ2-7
CDR3 length: 12
CDR3 protein: CASDSGTYEQYF

V gene: TRBV5-1
J gene: TRBJ1-2
CDR3 length: 12
CDR3 protein: CASSLAGDGYTF

V gene: TRBV7-6
J gene: TRBJ1-5
CDR3 length: 13
CDR3 protein: CASSLGQNQPQHF

V gene: TRBV6-6
J gene: TRBJ1-2
CDR3 length: 12
CDR3 protein: CASAAAGSGYTF

V gene: TRBV19
J gene: TRBJ2-7
CDR3 length: 15
CDR3 protein: CASSITAGGRYEQYF

V gene: TRBV6-6
J gene: TRBJ2-5
CDR3 length: 15
CDR3 protein: CASSSYPGIGETQYF

V gene: TRBV28
J gene: TRBJ2-3
CDR3 length: 12
CDR3 protein: CASSPRGDTQYF

V gene: TRBV29-1
J gene: TRBJ1-1
CDR3 length: 13
CDR3 protein: CSAANTGHYEAFF

V gene: TRBV4-2
J gene: TRBJ1-5
CDR3 length: 16
CDR3 protein: CASSQSGVGGVQPQHF